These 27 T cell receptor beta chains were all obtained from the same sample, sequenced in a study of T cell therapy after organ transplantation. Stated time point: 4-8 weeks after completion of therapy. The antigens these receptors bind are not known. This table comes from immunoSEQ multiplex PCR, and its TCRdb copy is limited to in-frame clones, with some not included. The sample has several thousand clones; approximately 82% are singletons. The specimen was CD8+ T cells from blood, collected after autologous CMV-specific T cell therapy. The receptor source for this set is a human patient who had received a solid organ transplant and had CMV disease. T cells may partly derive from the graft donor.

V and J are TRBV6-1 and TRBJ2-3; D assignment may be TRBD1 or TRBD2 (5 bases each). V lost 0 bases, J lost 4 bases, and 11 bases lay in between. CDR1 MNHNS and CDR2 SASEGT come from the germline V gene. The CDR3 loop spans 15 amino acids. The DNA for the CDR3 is TGTGCCAGCAGTGAAGCGGGGGTTAACGCAGATACGCAGTATTTT. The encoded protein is CASSEAGVNADTQYF.

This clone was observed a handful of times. The CDR3 sequence: CASSLLGQGLTFF. CDR3 DNA sequence: TGTGCCAGCAGTTTACTAGGACAGGGGCTAACTTTCTTT. V and J are TRBV6-1 and TRBJ1-1; 9 bases agree with TRBD1. CDR1 and CDR2 (germline): MNHNS, SASEGT. There are 13 residues in the CDR3. The junction had 10 bases not matched to a gene; V was cut back by 5 bases and J by 12 bases.

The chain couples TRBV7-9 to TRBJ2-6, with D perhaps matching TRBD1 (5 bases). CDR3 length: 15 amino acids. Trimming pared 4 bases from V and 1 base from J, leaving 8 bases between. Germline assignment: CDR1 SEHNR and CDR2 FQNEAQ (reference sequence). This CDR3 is CASSSTGSGANVLTF. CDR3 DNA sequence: TGTGCCAGCAGCTCAACAGGATCTGGGGCCAACGTCCTGACTTTC.

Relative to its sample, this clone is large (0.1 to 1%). CDR3 region: CASSSSGTGSYGYTF. CDR3 bases: TGTGCCAGCAGCTCCTCGGGGACAGGGTCTTATGGCTACACCTTC. The chain links TRBV5-6 to TRBJ1-2; 9 bases are a match to TRBD1. Unmatched junction bases numbered 8, after V lost 3 bases and J lost 5 bases. Germline CDR1 reads SGHDT; CDR2 reads YYEEEE. The CDR3 is made up of 15 amino acids. Using reference TRBV5-6 and TRBJ1-2 for the parts outside the CDR3, the full variable domain is DAGVTQSPTHLIKTRGQQVTLRCSPKSGHDTVSWYQQALGQGPQFIFQYYEEEERQRGNFPDRFSGHQFPNYSSELNVNALLLGDSALYLCASSSSGTGSYGYTFGSGTRLTVV.

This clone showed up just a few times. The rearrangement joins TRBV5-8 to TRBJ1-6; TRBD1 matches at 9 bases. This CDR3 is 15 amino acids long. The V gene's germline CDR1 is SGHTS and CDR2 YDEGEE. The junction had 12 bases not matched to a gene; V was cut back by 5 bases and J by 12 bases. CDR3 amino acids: CASSPQGAGGGPLHF. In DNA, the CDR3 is TGTGCCAGCAGTCCACAGGGGGCCGGTGGCGGACCCCTCCACTTT.

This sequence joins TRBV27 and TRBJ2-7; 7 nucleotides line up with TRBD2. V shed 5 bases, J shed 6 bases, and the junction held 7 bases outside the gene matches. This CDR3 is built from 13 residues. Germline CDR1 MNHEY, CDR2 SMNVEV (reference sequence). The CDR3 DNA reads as TGTGCCAGCAGTCTCCTGGCTAGCGGCGAGCAGTACTTC. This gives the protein CASSLLASGEQYF.

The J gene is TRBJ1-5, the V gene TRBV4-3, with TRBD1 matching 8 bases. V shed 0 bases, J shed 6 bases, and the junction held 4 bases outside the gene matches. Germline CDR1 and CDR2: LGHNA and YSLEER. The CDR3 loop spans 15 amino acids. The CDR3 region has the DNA TGCGCCAGCAGCCAAGAGGGACAGGCATCTCAGCCCCAGCATTTT. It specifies CASSQEGQASQPQHF.

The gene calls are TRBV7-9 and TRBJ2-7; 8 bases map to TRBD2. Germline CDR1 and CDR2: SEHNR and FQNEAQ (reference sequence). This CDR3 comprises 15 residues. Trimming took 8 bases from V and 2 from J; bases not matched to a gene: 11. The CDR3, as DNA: TGTGCCAGCGAAATCTCTAGCGGGTCTGCCTACGAGCAGTACTTC. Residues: CASEISSGSAYEQYF.

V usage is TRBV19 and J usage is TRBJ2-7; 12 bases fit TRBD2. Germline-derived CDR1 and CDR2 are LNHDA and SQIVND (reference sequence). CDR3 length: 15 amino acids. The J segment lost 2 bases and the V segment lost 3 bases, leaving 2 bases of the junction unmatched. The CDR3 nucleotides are TGTGCCAGTAGTATTGGACTAGCGGGAACCTACGAGCAGTACTTC. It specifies CASSIGLAGTYEQYF.

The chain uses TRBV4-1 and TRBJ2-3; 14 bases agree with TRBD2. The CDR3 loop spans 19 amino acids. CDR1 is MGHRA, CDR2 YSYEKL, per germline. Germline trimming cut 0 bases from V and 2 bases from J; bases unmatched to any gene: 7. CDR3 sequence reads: CASSQDRWTSGRNTDTQYF. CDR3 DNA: TGCGCCAGCAGCCAAGATCGATGGACTAGCGGGAGGAACACAGATACGCAGTATTTT.

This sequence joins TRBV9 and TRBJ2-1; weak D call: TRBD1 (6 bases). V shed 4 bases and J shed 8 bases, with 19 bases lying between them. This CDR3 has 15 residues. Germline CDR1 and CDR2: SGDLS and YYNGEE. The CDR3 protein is CASSFWDTLGDEQFF. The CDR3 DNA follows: TGTGCCAGCAGCTTCTGGGACACCTTAGGTGATGAGCAGTTCTTC.

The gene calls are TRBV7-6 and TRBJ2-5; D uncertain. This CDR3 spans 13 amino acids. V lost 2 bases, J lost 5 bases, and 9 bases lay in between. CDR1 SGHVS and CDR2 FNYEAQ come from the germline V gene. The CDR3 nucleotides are TGTGCCAGCAGCTTATTGGGGATGGAGACCCAGTACTTC. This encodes CASSLLGMETQYF. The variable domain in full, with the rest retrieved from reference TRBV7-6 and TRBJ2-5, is GAGVSQSPRYKVTKRGQDVALRCDPISGHVSLYWYRQALGQGPEFLTYFNYEAQQDKSGLPNDRFSAERPEGSISTLTIQRTEQRDSAMYRCASSLLGMETQYFGPGTRLLVL.

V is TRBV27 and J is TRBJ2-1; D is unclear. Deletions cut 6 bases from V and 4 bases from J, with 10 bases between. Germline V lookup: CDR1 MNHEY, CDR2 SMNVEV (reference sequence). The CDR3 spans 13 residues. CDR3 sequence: CASSQSPYNEQFF. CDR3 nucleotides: TGTGCCAGCAGCCAATCTCCGTACAATGAGCAGTTCTTC.

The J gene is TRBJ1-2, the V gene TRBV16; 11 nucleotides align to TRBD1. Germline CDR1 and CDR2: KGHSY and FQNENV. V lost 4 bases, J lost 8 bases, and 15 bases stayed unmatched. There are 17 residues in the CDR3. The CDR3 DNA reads TGTGCCAGCAGCCTCGGTCGTGCAGGACAGGGGGCTTGGGGCTACACCTTC. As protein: CASSLGRAGQGAWGYTF.

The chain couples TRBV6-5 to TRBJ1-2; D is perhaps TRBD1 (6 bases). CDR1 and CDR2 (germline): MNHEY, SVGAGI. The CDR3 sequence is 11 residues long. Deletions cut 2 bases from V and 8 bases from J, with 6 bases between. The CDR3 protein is CASSYQGGYTF. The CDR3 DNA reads TGTGCCAGCAGTTACCAGGGGGGCTACACCTTC.

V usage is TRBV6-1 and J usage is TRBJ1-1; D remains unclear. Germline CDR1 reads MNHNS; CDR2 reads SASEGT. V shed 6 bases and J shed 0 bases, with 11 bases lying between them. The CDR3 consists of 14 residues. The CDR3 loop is CASSEPWVNTEAFF. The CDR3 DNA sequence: TGTGCCAGCAGCGAACCTTGGGTGAACACTGAAGCTTTCTTT.

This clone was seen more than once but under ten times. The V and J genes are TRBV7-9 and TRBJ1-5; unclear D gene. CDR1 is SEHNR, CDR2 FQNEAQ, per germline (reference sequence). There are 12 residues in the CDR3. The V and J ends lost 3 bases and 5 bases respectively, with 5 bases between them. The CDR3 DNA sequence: TGTGCCAGCAGCTTGGGAGATCAGCCCCAGCATTTT. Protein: CASSLGDQPQHF.

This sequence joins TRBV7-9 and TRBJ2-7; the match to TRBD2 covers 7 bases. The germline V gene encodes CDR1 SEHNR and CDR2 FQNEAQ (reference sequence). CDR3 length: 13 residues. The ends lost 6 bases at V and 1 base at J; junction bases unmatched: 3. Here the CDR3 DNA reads TGTGCCAGCAGGGGCGGGAGTTCCTACGAGCAGTACTTC. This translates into CASRGGSSYEQYF.

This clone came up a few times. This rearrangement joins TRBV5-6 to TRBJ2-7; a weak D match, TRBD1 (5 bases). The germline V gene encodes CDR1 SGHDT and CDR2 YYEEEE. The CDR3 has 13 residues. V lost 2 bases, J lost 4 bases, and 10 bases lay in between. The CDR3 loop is CASSFQGTYEQYF. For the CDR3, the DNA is TGTGCCAGCAGCTTCCAGGGAACATACGAGCAGTACTTC. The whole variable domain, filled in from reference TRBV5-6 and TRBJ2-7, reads DAGVTQSPTHLIKTRGQQVTLRCSPKSGHDTVSWYQQALGQGPQFIFQYYEEEERQRGNFPDRFSGHQFPNYSSELNVNALLLGDSALYLCASSFQGTYEQYFGPGTRLTVT.

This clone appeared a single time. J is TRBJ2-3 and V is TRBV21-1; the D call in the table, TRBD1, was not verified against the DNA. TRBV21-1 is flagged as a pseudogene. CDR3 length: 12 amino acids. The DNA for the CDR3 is TGTGCCACGGGACAGGGCACAGATACGCAGTATTTT. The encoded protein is CATGQGTDTQYF.

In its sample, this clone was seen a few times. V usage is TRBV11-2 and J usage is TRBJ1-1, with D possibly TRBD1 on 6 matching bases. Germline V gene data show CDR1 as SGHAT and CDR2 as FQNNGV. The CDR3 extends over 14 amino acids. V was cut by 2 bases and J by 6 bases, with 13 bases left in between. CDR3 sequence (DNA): TGTGCCAGCAGCTTAATGGACAGCGAGCCTGAAGCTTTCTTT. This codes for CASSLMDSEPEAFF.

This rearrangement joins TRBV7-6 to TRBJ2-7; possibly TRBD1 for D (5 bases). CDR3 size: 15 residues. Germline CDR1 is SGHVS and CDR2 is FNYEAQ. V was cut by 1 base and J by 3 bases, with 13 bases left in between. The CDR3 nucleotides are TGTGCCAGCAGCTTAGGGTCAGGGTGGATCTACGAGCAGTACTTC. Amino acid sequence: CASSLGSGWIYEQYF.

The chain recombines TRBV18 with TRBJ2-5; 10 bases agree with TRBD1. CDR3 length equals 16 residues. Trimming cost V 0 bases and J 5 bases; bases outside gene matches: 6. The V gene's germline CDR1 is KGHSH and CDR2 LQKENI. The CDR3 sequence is CASSPPTTGGRETQYF. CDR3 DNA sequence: TGTGCCAGCTCACCACCGACGACAGGGGGCCGGGAGACCCAGTACTTC.

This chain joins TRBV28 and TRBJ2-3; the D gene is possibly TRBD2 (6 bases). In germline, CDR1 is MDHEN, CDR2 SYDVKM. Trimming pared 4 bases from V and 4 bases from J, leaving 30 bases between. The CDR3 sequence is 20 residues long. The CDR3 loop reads CASSSTHKLLAPPRPDTQYF. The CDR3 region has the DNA TGTGCCAGCAGTTCCACGCACAAGCTACTAGCTCCCCCCCGCCCAGATACGCAGTATTTT.

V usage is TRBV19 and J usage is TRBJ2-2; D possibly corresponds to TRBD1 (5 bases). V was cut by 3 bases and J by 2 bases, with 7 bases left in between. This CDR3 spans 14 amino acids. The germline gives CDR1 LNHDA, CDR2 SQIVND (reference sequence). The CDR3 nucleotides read TGTGCCAGTAGTATCTGGACAAACACCGGGGAGCTGTTTTTT. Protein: CASSIWTNTGELFF.

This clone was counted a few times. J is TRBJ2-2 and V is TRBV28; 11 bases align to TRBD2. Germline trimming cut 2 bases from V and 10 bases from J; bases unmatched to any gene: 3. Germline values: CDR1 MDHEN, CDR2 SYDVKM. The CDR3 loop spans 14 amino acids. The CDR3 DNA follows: TGTGCCAGCAGTTTAACTAGCGGGAGAGAGGAGCTGTTTTTT. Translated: CASSLTSGREELFF.

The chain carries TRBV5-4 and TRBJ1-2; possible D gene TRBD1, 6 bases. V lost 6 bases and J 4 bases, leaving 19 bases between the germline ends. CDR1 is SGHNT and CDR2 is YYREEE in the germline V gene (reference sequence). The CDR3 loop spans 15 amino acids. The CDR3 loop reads CASTALDSPPYGYTF. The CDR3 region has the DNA TGTGCCAGCACCGCCTTGGACAGTCCTCCCTATGGCTACACCTTC.